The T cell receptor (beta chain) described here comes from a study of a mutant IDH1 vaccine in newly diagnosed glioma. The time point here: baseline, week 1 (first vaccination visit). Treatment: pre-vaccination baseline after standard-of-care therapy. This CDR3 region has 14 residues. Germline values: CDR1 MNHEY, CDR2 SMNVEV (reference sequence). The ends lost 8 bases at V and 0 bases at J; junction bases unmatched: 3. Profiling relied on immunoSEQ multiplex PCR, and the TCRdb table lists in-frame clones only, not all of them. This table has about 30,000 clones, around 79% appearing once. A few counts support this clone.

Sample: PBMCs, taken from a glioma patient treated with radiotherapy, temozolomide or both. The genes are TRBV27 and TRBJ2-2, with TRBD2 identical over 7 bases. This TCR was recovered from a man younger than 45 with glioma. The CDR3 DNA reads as TGTGCCAGCTTGACTAGCACGAACACCGGGGAGCTGTTTTTT. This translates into CASLTSTNTGELFF.